This is a list of T cell receptor beta chains from one sample in a study of blood T cell repertoires in COVID-19. Sequenced by immunoSEQ multiplex PCR; TCRdb stores in-frame clones only, minus some. The repertoire includes 150,000 to 200,000 clones, roughly 83% of them detected once, and around 5.9% sits in the top ten. Sequenced input: peripheral blood. These receptors were taken from a woman in her 40s with COVID-19, enrolled during active disease. Each CDR3 is given with its conserved first and last residue. The D gene is left open where the match is weak. The size field is filled for only some rows; it gives once, few, many or a size class.

TRBD2	few	TRBJ2-7	TRBV7-2	TGTGCCAGCAGCTTACCCCTAGCGGGGCACTACGAGCAGTACTTC	CASSLPLAGHYEQYF
-	-	TRBJ2-1	TRBV11-2	TGTGCCAGCACGAATTCGGGGTGGAATGAGCAGTTCTTC	CASTNSGWNEQFF
TRBD1	-	TRBJ2-2	TRBV5-8	TGTGCCAGCAGCCCCTTGGGACAGGGTAGGACCGGGGAGCTGTTTTTT	CASSPLGQGRTGELFF
-	-	TRBJ2-1	TRBV10-3	TGTGCCATCAGGGGCGGGGCCAGCTCCTACAATGAGCAGTTCTTC	CAIRGGASSYNEQFF
-	-	TRBJ2-2	TRBV11-3	TGTGCCAGCAGCTTAGTCGCCGGGGAGCTGTTTTTT	CASSLVAGELFF
TRBD1	few	TRBJ2-1	TRBV6-6	TGTGCCAGCAGTCCCGGGACAGGGTTGATCGGATACAATGAGCAGTTCTTC	CASSPGTGLIGYNEQFF
-	-	TRBJ2-7	TRBV6-5	TGTGCCAGCAGTTACATAGGACTTACCTACGAGCAGTACTTC	CASSYIGLTYEQYF
-	-	TRBJ2-7	TRBV7-8	TGTGCCAGCAGCTTAGTGCGTTCAGGGGAAAGTTGGGTTTTAAAGCAGTACTTC	CASSLVRSGESWVLKQYF
-	-	TRBJ1-1	TRBV7-8	TGTGCCAGCAGCTTTCAGGACAAGAACACTGAAGCTTTCTTT	CASSFQDKNTEAFF
-	few	TRBJ2-2	TRBV5-1	TGCGCCAGCAGCTTGGAACTAGTTGAAACCGGGGAGCTGTTTTTT	CASSLELVETGELFF
TRBD1	-	TRBJ2-3	TRBV5-4	TGTGCCAGCAGCTTGGCTCGGGACAGGGCGACAGATACGCAGTATTTT	CASSLARDRATDTQYF
-	-	TRBJ1-3	TRBV6-1	TGTGCCAGCAGTGAAGCGCTTAACCGCTACTCTGGAAACACCATATATTTT	CASSEALNRYSGNTIYF
TRBD2	-	TRBJ2-4	TRBV6-5	TGTGCCAGCAGTCATAGCGGGATGAGGGACATTCAGTACTTC	CASSHSGMRDIQYF
-	-	TRBJ2-2	TRBV7-3	TGTGCCAGCAGCTTGGGAGGAATCGGGGAGCTGTTTTTT	CASSLGGIGELFF
TRBD1	once	TRBJ1-6	TRBV6-4	TGTGCCAGCAGCCGGGACAGGGAGCTCCATTCACCCCTCCACTTT	CASSRDRELHSPLHF
-	few	TRBJ2-7	TRBV7-9	TGTGCCAGCAGCCTCTCAGGGGTAAGCGGCTACGAGCAGTACTTC	CASSLSGVSGYEQYF
-	once	TRBJ2-7	TRBV4-2	TGTGCCAGCAGCCAAGGTGGCGGGGACTTATACGAGCAGTACTTC	CASSQGGGDLYEQYF